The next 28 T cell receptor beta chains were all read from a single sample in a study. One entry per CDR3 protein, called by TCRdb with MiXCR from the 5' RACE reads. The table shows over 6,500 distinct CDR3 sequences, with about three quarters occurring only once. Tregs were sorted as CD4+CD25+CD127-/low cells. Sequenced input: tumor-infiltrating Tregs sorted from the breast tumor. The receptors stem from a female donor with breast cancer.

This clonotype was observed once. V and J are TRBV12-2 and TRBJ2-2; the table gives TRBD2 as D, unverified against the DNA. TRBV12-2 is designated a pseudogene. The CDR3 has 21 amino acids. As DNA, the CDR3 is TGTGCAAGTCGCTTCATCGACAGGGTGATAGCGGGAGGGCCAGGCACCGGGGAGCTGTTTTTT. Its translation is CASRFIDRVIAGGPGTGELFF.

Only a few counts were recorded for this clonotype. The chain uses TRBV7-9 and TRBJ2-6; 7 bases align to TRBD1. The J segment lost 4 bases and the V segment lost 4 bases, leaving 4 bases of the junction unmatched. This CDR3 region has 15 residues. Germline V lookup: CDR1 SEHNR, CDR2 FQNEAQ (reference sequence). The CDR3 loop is CASSSDRVGANVLTF. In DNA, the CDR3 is TGTGCCAGCAGCTCCGACAGGGTCGGGGCCAACGTCCTGACTTTC.

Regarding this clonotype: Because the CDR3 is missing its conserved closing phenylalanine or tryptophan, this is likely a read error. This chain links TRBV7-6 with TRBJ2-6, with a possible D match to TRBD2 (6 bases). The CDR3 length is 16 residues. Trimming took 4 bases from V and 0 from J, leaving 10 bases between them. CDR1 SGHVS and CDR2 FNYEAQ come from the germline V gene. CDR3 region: CASSSREASGANVLTS. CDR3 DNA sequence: TGTGCCAGCAGCTCCAGGGAGGCCTCTGGGGCCAACGTCCTGACTTCC.

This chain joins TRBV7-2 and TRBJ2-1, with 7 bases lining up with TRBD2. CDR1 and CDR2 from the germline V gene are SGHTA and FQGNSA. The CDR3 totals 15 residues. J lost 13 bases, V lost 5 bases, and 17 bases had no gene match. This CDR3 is CASSPQASGQETQFF. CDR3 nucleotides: TGTGCCAGCAGCCCCCAGGCTAGCGGTCAAGAGACCCAGTTCTTC.

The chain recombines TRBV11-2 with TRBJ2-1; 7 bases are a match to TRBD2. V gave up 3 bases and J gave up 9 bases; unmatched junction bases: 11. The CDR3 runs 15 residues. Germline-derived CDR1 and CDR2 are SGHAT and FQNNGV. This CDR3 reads CASSLSGTGRGEQFF. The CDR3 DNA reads TGTGCCAGCAGCTTGAGCGGGACTGGACGGGGTGAGCAGTTCTTC.

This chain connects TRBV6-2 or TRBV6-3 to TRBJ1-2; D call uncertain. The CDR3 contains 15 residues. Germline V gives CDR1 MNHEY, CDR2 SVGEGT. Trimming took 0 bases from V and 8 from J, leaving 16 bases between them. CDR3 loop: CASSYSWRREMGYTF. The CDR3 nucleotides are TGTGCCAGCAGTTACTCTTGGCGAAGGGAGATGGGCTACACCTTC.

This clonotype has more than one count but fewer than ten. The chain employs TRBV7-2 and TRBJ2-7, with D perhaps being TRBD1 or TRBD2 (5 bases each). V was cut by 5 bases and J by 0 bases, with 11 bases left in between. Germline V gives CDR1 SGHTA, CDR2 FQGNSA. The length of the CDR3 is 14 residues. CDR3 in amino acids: CASSRDASSYEQYF. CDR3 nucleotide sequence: TGTGCCAGCAGCCGGGACGCTAGCTCCTACGAGCAGTACTTC.

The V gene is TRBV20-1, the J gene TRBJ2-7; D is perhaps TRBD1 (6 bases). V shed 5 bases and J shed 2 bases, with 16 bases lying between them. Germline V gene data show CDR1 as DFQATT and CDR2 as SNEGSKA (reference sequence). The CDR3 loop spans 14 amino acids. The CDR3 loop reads CSASEAGVTYEQYF. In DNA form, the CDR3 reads TGCAGTGCTTCAGAGGCAGGGGTTACCTACGAGCAGTACTTC.

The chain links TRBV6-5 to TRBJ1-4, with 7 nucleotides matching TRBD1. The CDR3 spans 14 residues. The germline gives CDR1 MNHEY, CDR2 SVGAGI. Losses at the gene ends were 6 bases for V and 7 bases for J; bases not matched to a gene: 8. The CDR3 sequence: CASRPTGMAEKLFF. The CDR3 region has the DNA TGTGCCAGCAGACCGACAGGGATGGCTGAAAAACTGTTTTTT.

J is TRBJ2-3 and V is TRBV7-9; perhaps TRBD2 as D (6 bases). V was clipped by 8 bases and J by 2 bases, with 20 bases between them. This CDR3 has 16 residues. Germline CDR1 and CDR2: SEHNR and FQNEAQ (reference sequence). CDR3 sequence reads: CASLGGSPTNTDTQYF. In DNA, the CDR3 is TGTGCCAGCCTGGGGGGTTCTCCAACAAACACAGATACGCAGTATTTT.

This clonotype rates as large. The CDR3 reads CASSPDGNYGYTF. CDR3 bases: TGTGCCAGCAGCCCCGACGGGAACTATGGCTACACCTTC. The chain uses TRBV27 and TRBJ1-2; D not resolved. CDR1 MNHEY and CDR2 SMNVEV come from the germline V gene (reference sequence). CDR3 length: 13 amino acids. The germline V and J ends were trimmed by 6 bases and 2 bases, with 10 bases remaining between them.

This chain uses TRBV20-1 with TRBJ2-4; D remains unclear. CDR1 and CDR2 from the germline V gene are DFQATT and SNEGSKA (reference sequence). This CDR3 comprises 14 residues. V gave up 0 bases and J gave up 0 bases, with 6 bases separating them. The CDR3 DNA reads TGCAGTGCTAGAGAAACACTAGCCAAAAACATTCAGTACTTC. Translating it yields CSARETLAKNIQYF.

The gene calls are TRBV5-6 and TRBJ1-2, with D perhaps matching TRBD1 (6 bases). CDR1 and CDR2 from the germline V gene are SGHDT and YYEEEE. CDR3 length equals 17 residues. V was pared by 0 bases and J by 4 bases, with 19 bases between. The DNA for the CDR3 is TGTGCCAGCAGCTTGGAGGGGGTTAGCCGCTGGATCTATGGCTACACCTTC. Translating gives CASSLEGVSRWIYGYTF.

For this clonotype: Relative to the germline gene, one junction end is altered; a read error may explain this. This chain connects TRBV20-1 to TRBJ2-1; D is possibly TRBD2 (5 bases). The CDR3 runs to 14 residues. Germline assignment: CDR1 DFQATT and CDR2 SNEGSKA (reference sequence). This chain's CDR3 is CSASQRKSYNEQSF. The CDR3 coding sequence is TGCAGTGCTAGTCAGCGGAAATCCTACAATGAGCAGTCCTTC.

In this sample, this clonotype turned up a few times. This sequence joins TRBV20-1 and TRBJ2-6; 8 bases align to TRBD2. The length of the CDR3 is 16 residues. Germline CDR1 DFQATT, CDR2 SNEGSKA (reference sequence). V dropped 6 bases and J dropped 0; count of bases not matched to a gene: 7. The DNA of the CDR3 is TGCAGTGCACCCGCGGGGGGTAACTCTGGGGCCAACGTCCTGACTTTC. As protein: CSAPAGGNSGANVLTF.

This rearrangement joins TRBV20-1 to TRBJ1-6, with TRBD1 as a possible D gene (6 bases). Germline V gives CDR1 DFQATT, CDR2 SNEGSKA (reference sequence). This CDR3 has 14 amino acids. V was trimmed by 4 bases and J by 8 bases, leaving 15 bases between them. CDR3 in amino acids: CSANRDGGDSPLHF. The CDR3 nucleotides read TGCAGTGCTAATCGAGACGGGGGCGATTCACCCCTCCACTTT.

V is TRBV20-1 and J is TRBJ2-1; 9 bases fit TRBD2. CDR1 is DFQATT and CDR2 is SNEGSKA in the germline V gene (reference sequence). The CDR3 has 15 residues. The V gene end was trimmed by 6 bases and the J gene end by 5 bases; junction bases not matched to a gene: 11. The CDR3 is CSAPSAGGTHNEQFF. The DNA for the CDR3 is TGCAGTGCCCCCTCGGCGGGGGGGACTCACAATGAGCAGTTCTTC.

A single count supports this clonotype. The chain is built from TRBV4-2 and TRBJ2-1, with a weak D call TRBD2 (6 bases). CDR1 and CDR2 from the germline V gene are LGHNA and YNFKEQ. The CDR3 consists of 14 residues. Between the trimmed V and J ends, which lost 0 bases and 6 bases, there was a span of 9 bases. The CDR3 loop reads CASSQESSGNEQFF. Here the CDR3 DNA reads TGTGCCAGCAGCCAAGAGAGTAGCGGCAATGAGCAGTTCTTC.

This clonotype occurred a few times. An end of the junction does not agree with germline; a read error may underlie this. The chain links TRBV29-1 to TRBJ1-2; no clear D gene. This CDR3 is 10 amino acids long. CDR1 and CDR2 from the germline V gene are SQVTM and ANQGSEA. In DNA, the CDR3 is TGCAGCGTTCAAACAACCTCAGTTGTCTTC. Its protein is CSVQTTSVVF.

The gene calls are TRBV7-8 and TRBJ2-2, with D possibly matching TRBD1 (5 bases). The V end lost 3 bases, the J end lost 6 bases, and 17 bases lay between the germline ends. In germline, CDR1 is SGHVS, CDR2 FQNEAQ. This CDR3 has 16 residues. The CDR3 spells CASSFGAAQKSGELFF. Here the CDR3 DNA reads TGTGCCAGCAGCTTTGGGGCAGCCCAAAAGTCCGGGGAGCTGTTTTTT.

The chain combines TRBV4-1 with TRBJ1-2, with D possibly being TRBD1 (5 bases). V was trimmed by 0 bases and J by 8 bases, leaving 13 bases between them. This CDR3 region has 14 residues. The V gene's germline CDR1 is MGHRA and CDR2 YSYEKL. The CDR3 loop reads CASSQDRGAWGYTF. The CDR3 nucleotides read TGCGCCAGCAGCCAAGATCGCGGGGCGTGGGGCTACACCTTC.

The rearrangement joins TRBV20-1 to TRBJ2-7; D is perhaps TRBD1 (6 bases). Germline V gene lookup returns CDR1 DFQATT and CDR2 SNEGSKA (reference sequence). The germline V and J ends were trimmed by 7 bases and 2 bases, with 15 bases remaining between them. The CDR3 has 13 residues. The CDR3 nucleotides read TGCAGTGGCGAGGGGGAAAATACCTACGAGCAGTACTTC. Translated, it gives CSGEGENTYEQYF.

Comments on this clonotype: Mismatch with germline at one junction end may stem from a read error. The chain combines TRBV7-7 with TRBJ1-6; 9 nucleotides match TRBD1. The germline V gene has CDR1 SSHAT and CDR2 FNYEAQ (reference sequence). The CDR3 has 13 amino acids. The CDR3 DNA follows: TGCGCCAGCAGGACAGGGGCGAATTCACCCCTCCACTTT. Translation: CASRTGANSPLHF.

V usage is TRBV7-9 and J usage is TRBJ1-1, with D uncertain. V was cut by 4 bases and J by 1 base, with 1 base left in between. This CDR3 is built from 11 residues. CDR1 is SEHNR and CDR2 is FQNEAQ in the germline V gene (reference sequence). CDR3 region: CASSSNTEAFF. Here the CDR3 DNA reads TGTGCCAGCAGCTCGAACACTGAAGCTTTCTTT.

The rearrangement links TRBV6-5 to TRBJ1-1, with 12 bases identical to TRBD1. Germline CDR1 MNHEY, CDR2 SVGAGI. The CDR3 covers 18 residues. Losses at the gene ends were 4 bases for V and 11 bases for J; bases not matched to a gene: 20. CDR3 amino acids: CASSSQPGQGAGAGTAFF. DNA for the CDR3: TGTGCCAGCAGTTCCCAGCCGGGACAGGGGGCCGGGGCGGGTACCGCTTTCTTT.

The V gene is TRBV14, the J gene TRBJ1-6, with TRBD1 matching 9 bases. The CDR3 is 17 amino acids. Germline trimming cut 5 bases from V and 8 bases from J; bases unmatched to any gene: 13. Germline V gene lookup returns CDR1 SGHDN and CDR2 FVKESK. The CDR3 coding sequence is TGTGCCAGCAGCGAGCAAGCCGGACAGGGGAGGCATTCACCCCTCCACTTT. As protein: CASSEQAGQGRHSPLHF.

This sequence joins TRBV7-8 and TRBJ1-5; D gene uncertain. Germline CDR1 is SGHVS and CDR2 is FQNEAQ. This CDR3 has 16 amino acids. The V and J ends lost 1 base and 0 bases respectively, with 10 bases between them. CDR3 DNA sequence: TGTGCCAGCAGCTTAGGGGTCAGCCATAGCAATCAGCCCCAGCATTTT. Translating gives CASSLGVSHSNQPQHF.

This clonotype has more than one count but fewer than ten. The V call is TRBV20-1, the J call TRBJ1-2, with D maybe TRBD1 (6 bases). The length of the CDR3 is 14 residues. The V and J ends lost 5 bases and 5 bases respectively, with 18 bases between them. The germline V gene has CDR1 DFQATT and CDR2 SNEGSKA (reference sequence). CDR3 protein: CSAQRTDRGYGYTF. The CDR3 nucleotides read TGCAGTGCTCAGAGGACAGACCGCGGATATGGCTACACCTTC.